This T cell receptor (beta chain) was identified in a study of CD8+ T cells in alopecia areata. The study, taken as a whole, reports: For patients receiving tofacitinib, scalp clonality and expanded CD8+ clones among the top 100 significantly decreased. An increase in clonality over normal scalp was evident in lesional scalp, especially alopecia totalis/universalis. Persistence during tofacitinib was seen for many expanded lesional clones in scalp and blood.

V lost 2 bases, J lost 5 bases, and 12 bases lay in between. The CDR3 totals 14 residues. Germline V gives CDR1 GTSNPN, CDR2 SVGIG (reference sequence). The treatment is: oral pan-JAK inhibitor, 5-10 mg twice daily. The authors extracted RNA and reverse transcribed it into cDNA as the sequencing template. This table comes from immunoSEQ multiplex PCR, and its TCRdb copy is limited to in-frame clones, with some not included. The sample holds 200,000 to 250,000 clones, under 70% seen once. Details on this clone: The antigen remains unidentified.

The chain combines TRBV30 with TRBJ2-2; maybe TRBD1 (6 bases). The sequence was obtained from a human donor with alopecia areata. Sequencing used CD4+ T cells sorted from blood, obtained at week 4, from a patient treated with tofacitinib. The CDR3 nucleotides are TGTGCCTGGAGTAAAGGGGGTGGGACCGGGGAGCTGTTTTTT. Protein: CAWSKGGGTGELFF.